This T cell receptor (beta chain) was documented in a study of T-cell reconstitution after alpha-beta-depleted transplantation in children. Whole-study results and caveats: Several hundred graft clones that had expanded were reportedly the source of alpha-beta T cells about two months after transplant.

For TCRbeta, the library was prepared with unique molecular identifiers. TCRdb processed the PCR reads anew with MiXCR; each CDR3 protein has one entry. The table lists 200,000 to 250,000 distinct CDR3 sequences, 9.5% to 13% of them singletons, with over 25% in the top ten. This clonotype was seen ten or more times. The antigen remains undetermined. The receptor's source is a child less than two years old with acute myeloid leukemia, due to receive a stem cell transplant. This specimen was PBMCs, taken before TCRalphabeta/CD19-depleted stem cell transplant.

The CDR3 reads CASSQGPLQGDGYTF. The CDR3 DNA sequence: TGTGCCAGCAGCCAAGGCCCTTTACAGGGGGATGGCTACACCTTC. The genes are TRBV4-2 and TRBJ1-2, with 8 nucleotides matching TRBD1. After removal of 1 base from V and 6 bases from J, the junction contained 7 bases not matched to a gene. Germline CDR1 and CDR2: LGHNA and YNFKEQ. The CDR3 has 15 residues.